The 16 T cell receptor beta chains given below trace back to one sample, sequenced in a study of neoadjuvant anti-PD-1 for oral cavity cancer. The sample's time point: after neoadjuvant nivolumab, at surgical resection. Assay used: immunoSEQ multiplex PCR; TCRdb lists only in-frame clones, some missing. The table records 73,000 or so clones, 70% to 90% of them present only once. Material: PBMCs, obtained after nivolumab (anti-PD-1) treatment. All receptors come from a person aged 40 to 85 with oral cavity squamous cell carcinoma.

This rearrangement joins TRBV27 to TRBJ2-1; weak D call: TRBD2 (5 bases). The germline CDR1 and CDR2 sequences are MNHEY and SMNVEV (reference sequence). CDR3 length: 16 residues. V dropped 5 bases and J dropped 7 bases, with 21 bases sitting between them. The CDR3 DNA sequence: TGTGCCAGCAGTCGATTAGAGGGCAGGTGGGGAAATGAGCAGTTCTTC. Translation gives CASSRLEGRWGNEQFF.

In DNA, the CDR3 is TGTGCCAGCAGCCTAGGGGGGGGGAACACTGAAGCTTTCTTT. It is translated as CASSLGGGNTEAFF. The J gene is TRBJ1-1, the V gene TRBV11-2; perhaps TRBD1 as D (6 bases). The CDR3 covers 14 residues. Per the germline V gene, CDR1 is SGHAT and CDR2 is FQNNGV. V lost 5 bases and J lost 1, with 11 bases in between.

The chain's CDR3 is CASSSGGKDTGELFF. For the CDR3, the DNA is TGTGCCAGCAGCTCAGGGGGTAAGGACACCGGGGAGCTGTTTTTT. The rearrangement links TRBV9 to TRBJ2-2; TRBD1 matches 7 bases. Germline V gene lookup returns CDR1 SGDLS and CDR2 YYNGEE. The CDR3 is made up of 15 amino acids. V was pared by 4 bases and J by 3 bases, with 6 bases of the junction left unmatched.

This chain connects TRBV6-4 to TRBJ1-2, with D uncertain. Trimming took off 5 bases at V and 2 bases at J, with 6 bases between the two ends. This CDR3 spans 12 amino acids. Germline lookup yields CDR1 MRHNA and CDR2 SNTAGT. The CDR3 spells CASSLPNYGYTF. The DNA of the CDR3 is TGTGCCAGCAGTCTCCCCAACTATGGCTACACCTTC.

This clone was seen a single time. V is TRBV6-5 and J is TRBJ2-2, with D maybe TRBD2 (6 bases). The CDR3 sequence is 14 residues long. Germline V lookup: CDR1 MNHEY, CDR2 SVGAGI. Trimming cost V 6 bases and J 4 bases, with 12 bases left between them. Here the CDR3 reads CASSTSWGTGELFF. For the CDR3, the DNA is TGTGCCAGCAGCACTAGCTGGGGCACCGGGGAGCTGTTTTTT.

The V call is TRBV5-4, the J call TRBJ2-3; a weak D match, TRBD2 (5 bases). CDR1 and CDR2 (germline): SGHNT, YYREEE (reference sequence). Trimming removed 0 bases at V and 6 bases at J, with 11 bases between. The CDR3 is made up of 14 amino acids. The CDR3 DNA is TGTGCCAGCAGCTTGGAGGCGGGCCGCGATACGCAGTATTTT. This encodes CASSLEAGRDTQYF.

This clone was seen once. The chain has TRBV10-3 and TRBJ2-3, with D maybe TRBD1 (6 bases). Germline V gene data show CDR1 as ENHRY and CDR2 as SYGVKD. V lost 2 bases and J lost 3, with 18 bases in between. This CDR3 has 17 residues. In DNA form, the CDR3 reads TGTGCCATCAGTGAGGCAAACAGGGTGGGGGAGACAGATACGCAGTATTTT. Protein: CAISEANRVGETDTQYF.

The chain carries TRBV29-1 and TRBJ2-5, with 12 bases identical to TRBD2. The germline V gene encodes CDR1 SQVTM and CDR2 ANQGSEA. CDR3 length equals 18 residues. The junction had 12 bases not matched to a gene; V was cut back by 4 bases and J by 0 bases. The CDR3 DNA is TGCAGCGTTGGGACCGAGACTAGCGGGAGCCCGTACCAAGAGACCCAGTACTTC. Translation: CSVGTETSGSPYQETQYF.

This chain connects TRBV14 to TRBJ2-7; tentative D call: TRBD2 (6 bases). There are 10 residues in the CDR3. The V end was cut by 11 bases, the J end by 6 bases, with 11 bases between. Germline-derived CDR1 and CDR2 are SGHDN and FVKESK. The CDR3 reads CAGRRAEQYF. CDR3 bases: TGTGCCGGGAGGAGGGCCGAGCAGTACTTC. The whole variable domain, remainder taken from reference TRBV14 and TRBJ2-7, is EAGVTQFPSHSVIEKGQTVTLRCDPISGHDNLYWYRRVMGKEIKFLLHFVKESKQDESGMPNNRFLAERTGGTYSTLKVQPAELEDSGVYFCAGRRAEQYFGPGTRLTVT.

The chain combines TRBV6-6 with TRBJ2-1; 15 bases match TRBD2. Germline values: CDR1 MNHNY, CDR2 SVGAGI (reference sequence). V shed 4 bases and J 9 bases; nucleotides not matched to a gene: 7. This CDR3 spans 16 amino acids. CDR3 region: CASSFGVGLAGGEQFF. Here the CDR3 DNA reads TGTGCCAGCAGTTTTGGTGTGGGACTAGCGGGAGGTGAGCAGTTCTTC.

The V and J genes are TRBV27 and TRBJ2-6; D might be TRBD1 (6 bases). V was trimmed by 2 bases and J by 0 bases, leaving 11 bases between them. The CDR3 loop spans 17 amino acids. CDR1 and CDR2 (germline): MNHEY, SMNVEV (reference sequence). The CDR3 DNA sequence: TGTGCCAGCAGTTTAGGGACAACGTACTCTGGGGCCAACGTCCTGACTTTC. The encoded protein is CASSLGTTYSGANVLTF.

The chain couples TRBV6-6 to TRBJ1-5, with a weak D call TRBD1 (5 bases). Germline V gives CDR1 MNHNY, CDR2 SVGAGI (reference sequence). Trimming shortened V by 7 bases and J by 4 bases, and 11 bases separated the two germline ends. The CDR3 consists of 13 residues. The CDR3 nucleotides are TGTGCCAGCACGGGGCAGGGAAATCAGCCCCAGCATTTT. Translated, it gives CASTGQGNQPQHF.

This chain uses TRBV2 with TRBJ2-3, with 7 nucleotides matching TRBD2. CDR1 is SNHLY, CDR2 FYNNEI, per germline. J gave up 10 bases and V 1 base, and 5 bases lay outside the gene matches. This CDR3 is 13 amino acids long. CDR3 in amino acids: CASSEEAGLAQYF. The CDR3 DNA reads TGTGCCAGCAGTGAAGAGGCTGGACTAGCGCAGTATTTT.

V usage is TRBV6-1 and J usage is TRBJ2-3; D might be TRBD2 (6 bases). Germline V gene lookup returns CDR1 MNHNS and CDR2 SASEGT. The CDR3 runs to 15 residues. V was shortened by 4 bases and J by 5 bases, with 16 bases between the two germline ends. The CDR3 is CASSVAGRGGDTQYF. As DNA, the CDR3 is TGTGCCAGCAGTGTGGCGGGACGCGGTGGAGATACGCAGTATTTT.

The V call is TRBV7-6, the J call TRBJ2-1, with D maybe TRBD2 (6 bases). The CDR3 spans 14 residues. Germline CDR1 is SGHVS and CDR2 is FNYEAQ. Trimming took off 4 bases at V and 7 bases at J, with 14 bases between the two ends. CDR3 region: CASSWGVGANEQFF. CDR3 in DNA: TGTGCCAGCAGCTGGGGGGTGGGAGCGAATGAGCAGTTCTTC.

This clone was recorded a few times. This chain connects TRBV11-2 to TRBJ2-7; D is ambiguous. Trimming left V 0 bases short and J 6 bases short, with 18 bases between. CDR1 is SGHAT, CDR2 FQNNGV, per germline. This CDR3 comprises 16 residues. This CDR3 reads CASSLDAGQSFGEQYF. The CDR3 DNA reads TGTGCCAGCAGCTTAGATGCCGGCCAATCCTTTGGCGAGCAGTACTTC.